This T cell receptor beta chain comes out of a study of CD8 T cells in ankylosing spondylitis. Quantitative 5'-RACE with molecular barcodes was used to make the TCR beta libraries. TCRdb recomputed calls from the 5' RACE reads with MiXCR, one row per CDR3 protein. The sample yields 250,000 or so distinct CDR3 sequences, around 10% seen once. The CDR3 runs to 15 residues. The germline V gene has CDR1 SNHLY and CDR2 FYNNEI. The J segment lost 1 base and the V segment lost 5 bases, leaving 7 bases of the junction unmatched. The receptor was isolated from a male donor with ankylosing spondylitis or in good health (not recorded which). The chain employs TRBV2 and TRBJ1-2; 7 positions match TRBD1. Sequences were obtained from blood, either unsorted or a sorted T cell fraction (not recorded which). This CDR3 reads CASSYLGTVNYGYTF. For the CDR3, the DNA is TGTGCCAGCAGTTACTTAGGGACAGTTAACTATGGCTACACCTTC. Full variable domain (missing parts from reference TRBV2 and TRBJ1-2): EPEVTQTPSHQVTQMGQEVILRCVPISNHLYFYWYRQILGQKVEFLVSFYNNEISEKSEIFDDQFSVERPDGSNFTLKIRSTKLEDSAMYFCASSYLGTVNYGYTFGSGTRLTVV.